The 28 T cell receptor beta chains presented below share a single source sample, sequenced in a study of blood T cell repertoires in COVID-19. The assay was immunoSEQ multiplex PCR, and TCRdb's table has in-frame clones only and misses some. Of about 140,000 clones listed, about 82% are singletons. Sequencing was done on a sample of peripheral blood. These TCRs come from an elderly woman with active or convalescent COVID-19.

This chain connects TRBV30 to TRBJ1-5; 10 nucleotides agree with TRBD1. CDR3 length: 18 amino acids. The V gene end was trimmed by 2 bases and the J gene end by 2 bases; junction bases not matched to a gene: 12. Per germline, CDR1 GTSNPN and CDR2 SVGIG (reference sequence). CDR3 in amino acids: CAWSPRTGGSWGNQPQHF. CDR3 sequence (DNA): TGTGCCTGGAGTCCTCGGACAGGGGGGAGTTGGGGCAATCAGCCCCAGCATTTT.

The rearrangement joins TRBV19 to TRBJ2-5, with TRBD1 as a possible D gene (6 bases). Germline loops: CDR1 LNHDA, CDR2 SQIVND (reference sequence). The CDR3 spans 13 residues. V lost 4 bases and J 5 bases, leaving 11 bases between the germline ends. CDR3 amino acids: CASSKAGAETQYF. CDR3 nucleotide sequence: TGTGCCAGTAGTAAGGCAGGGGCGGAGACCCAGTACTTC.

The chain joins TRBV6-5 to TRBJ2-7; 9 bases fit TRBD2. J was trimmed by 3 bases and V by 0 bases; bases with no gene match: 6. Germline CDR1 and CDR2: MNHEY and SVGAGI. The CDR3 totals 16 residues. CDR3 DNA sequence: TGTGCCAGCAGTTACTCGAGCGGGGGGCCTTTCTACGAGCAGTACTTC. Its protein is CASSYSSGGPFYEQYF.

This chain connects TRBV5-1 to TRBJ1-1, with a tentative D call TRBD1 (5 bases). V lost 0 bases and J lost 6, with 12 bases in between. CDR1 is SGHRS, CDR2 YFSETQ, per germline. The CDR3 totals 14 residues. CDR3 region: CASSLGQPNPEAFF. Here the CDR3 DNA reads TGCGCCAGCAGCTTGGGACAGCCTAACCCTGAAGCTTTCTTT.

The chain recombines TRBV30 with TRBJ1-6, with 9 bases that match TRBD1. The germline CDR1 and CDR2 sequences are GTSNPN and SVGIG (reference sequence). The length of the CDR3 is 13 residues. Unmatched junction bases numbered 3, after V lost 5 bases and J lost 7 bases. CDR3 DNA sequence: TGTGCCTGGGGGACAGGGTTGAATTCACCCCTCCACTTT. Residues: CAWGTGLNSPLHF. The full variable domain, completed using reference TRBV30 and TRBJ1-6, is SQTIHQWPATLVQPVGSPLSLECTVEGTSNPNLYWYRQAAGRGLQLLFYSVGIGQISSEVPQNLSASRPQDRQFILSSKKLLLSDSGFYLCAWGTGLNSPLHFGNGTRLTVT.

This clone was seen only a few times. The rearrangement links TRBV7-9 to TRBJ1-6; 8 bases map to TRBD1. This CDR3 comprises 17 residues. J lost 10 bases, V lost 2 bases, and 13 bases had no gene match. The germline V gene encodes CDR1 SEHNR and CDR2 FQNEAQ (reference sequence). CDR3 sequence (DNA): TGTGCCAGCAGCTTACTTCCAGGGGGCGTATCTGGGTCACCCCTCCACTTT. Its protein product is CASSLLPGGVSGSPLHF.

The rearrangement joins TRBV19 to TRBJ2-5; the match to TRBD2 covers 12 bases. With V trimmed by 6 bases and J by 5 bases, 16 bases remained unmatched. There are 18 residues in the CDR3. CDR1 is LNHDA and CDR2 is SQIVND in the germline V gene (reference sequence). This CDR3 is CASSSRRTSGILWETQYF. CDR3 sequence (DNA): TGTGCCAGTAGCTCTCGTAGGACTAGCGGGATTTTGTGGGAGACCCAGTACTTC.

The CDR3 DNA is TGTGCCAGCAGTTTGGAGGGATTGTATAGGTCCTACAATGAGCAGTTCTTC. Protein sequence: CASSLEGLYRSYNEQFF. The J gene is TRBJ2-1, the V gene TRBV28, with D tentatively TRBD2 (6 bases). V was cut by 3 bases and J by 1 base, with 16 bases left in between. The germline CDR1 and CDR2 sequences are MDHEN and SYDVKM. The CDR3 extends over 17 amino acids.

This sequence joins TRBV10-2 and TRBJ2-1, with 7 bases identical to TRBD1. CDR1 is WSHSY, CDR2 SAAADI, per germline. The CDR3 totals 12 residues. V was pared by 6 bases and J by 4 bases, with 0 bases of the junction left unmatched. The chain's CDR3 is CASRDRYNEQFF. The DNA of the CDR3 is TGCGCCAGCAGGGACAGGTACAATGAGCAGTTCTTC.

The chain employs TRBV7-8 and TRBJ2-2; 8 bases are a match to TRBD1. The CDR3 spans 17 residues. After removal of 1 base from V and 7 bases from J, the junction contained 11 bases not matched to a gene. Germline V gene sequence: CDR1 SGHVS, CDR2 FQNEAQ. CDR3: CASSLVGLGQGRGELFF. The DNA for the CDR3 is TGTGCCAGCAGCTTAGTAGGGCTTGGACAGGGCCGCGGGGAGCTGTTTTTT.

V is TRBV12-3 or TRBV12-4 and J is TRBJ1-5, with D possibly being TRBD1 (6 bases). V was shortened by 8 bases and J by 7 bases, with 15 bases between the two germline ends. The CDR3 is 13 amino acids. The CDR3 DNA is TGTGCCAGCGCAACAGGGATTTTGCAGCCCCAGCATTTT. It codes for CASATGILQPQHF.

V is TRBV20-1 and J is TRBJ2-7, with unresolved D. Germline V gives CDR1 DFQATT, CDR2 SNEGSKA (reference sequence). The CDR3 length is 11 residues. The V end was cut by 6 bases, the J end by 4 bases, with 10 bases between. This CDR3 reads CSAQHGYEQYF. The CDR3 bases are TGCAGTGCCCAACATGGTTACGAGCAGTACTTC.

This clone has a single count. The V call is TRBV11-2, the J call TRBJ2-1; 8 nucleotides align to TRBD2. This CDR3 has 16 amino acids. Germline assignment: CDR1 SGHAT and CDR2 FQNNGV. The J segment lost 4 bases and the V segment lost 3 bases, leaving 8 bases of the junction unmatched. The CDR3 loop is CASSFFPAGAYNEQFF. Here the CDR3 DNA reads TGTGCCAGCAGCTTCTTCCCAGCGGGGGCTTACAATGAGCAGTTCTTC.

This clone was detected only a few times. The chain uses TRBV28 and TRBJ2-7; 8 nucleotides agree with TRBD2. The V gene end was trimmed by 5 bases and the J gene end by 5 bases; junction bases not matched to a gene: 11. CDR3 length equals 15 residues. Germline assignment: CDR1 MDHEN and CDR2 SYDVKM. The CDR3, as DNA: TGTGCCAGCAGTCCCTCTGGACTAGCTAGTAACGAGCAGTACTTC. Its translation is CASSPSGLASNEQYF.

This clone occurred a few times. The chain has TRBV11-2 and TRBJ2-7; TRBD2 matches 7 bases. V lost 6 bases, J lost 1 base, and 12 bases stayed unmatched. The CDR3 is 16 residues long. Germline V gene sequence: CDR1 SGHAT, CDR2 FQNNGV. Here the CDR3 reads CASSQVGGSLSYEQYF. As DNA, the CDR3 is TGTGCCAGCAGTCAAGTGGGGGGGAGCTTGTCCTACGAGCAGTACTTC.

This chain links TRBV19 with TRBJ2-2; 7 positions match TRBD1. The CDR3 has 16 residues. The trim removed 3 bases at V and 4 bases at J, leaving 8 bases unmatched. The V gene's germline CDR1 is LNHDA and CDR2 SQIVND (reference sequence). The DNA for the CDR3 is TGTGCCAGTAGTATGAGACAGGGAGACGGCACCGGGGAGCTGTTTTTT. This codes for CASSMRQGDGTGELFF.

This chain connects TRBV3-1 (or the pseudogene TRBV3-2) to TRBJ1-4; the D is unclear. The CDR3 is 15 residues long. In germline, CDR1 is LGHDT, CDR2 YNNKEL (reference sequence). Trimming shortened V by 4 bases and J by 14 bases, and 23 bases separated the two germline ends. In DNA form, the CDR3 reads TGTGCCAGCAGCCCAAGACACGGCTCTCGTGGTTCGCTGTTTTTT. Amino acid sequence: CASSPRHGSRGSLFF.

This clone was picked up a small number of times. The chain has TRBV21-1 and TRBJ1-1; TRBD1, as called in the table, went unchecked against the DNA. TRBV21-1 is a documented pseudogene. The CDR3 is made up of 10 amino acids. In nucleotides, the CDR3 is TGTGCCAGCAGTCAGGGAGAAGCTTTCTTT. Translating gives CASSQGEAFF.

The sample holds one count of this clone. The chain joins TRBV6-5 to TRBJ1-4; D might be TRBD1 (5 bases). The CDR3 runs 11 residues. Germline CDR1 reads MNHEY; CDR2 reads SVGAGI. V was cut by 8 bases and J by 8 bases, with 9 bases left in between. CDR3: CASGAVEKLFF. CDR3 DNA sequence: TGTGCCAGCGGGGCGGTGGAAAAACTGTTTTTT.

The chain couples TRBV4-1 to TRBJ1-1; 7 nucleotides align to TRBD1. Germline loops: CDR1 MGHRA, CDR2 YSYEKL. V gave up 0 bases and J gave up 3 bases; unmatched junction bases: 7. This CDR3 region has 16 residues. DNA for the CDR3: TGCGCCAGCAGCCAAGACCCGACAGGGTTTTACACTGAAGCTTTCTTT. Translated, it gives CASSQDPTGFYTEAFF.

This rearrangement joins TRBV12-3 or TRBV12-4 to TRBJ2-5; D not resolved. The CDR3 is 13 residues long. Trimming took 5 bases from V and 2 from J, leaving 9 bases between them. The chain's CDR3 is CASSTDLQETQYF. CDR3 DNA sequence: TGTGCCAGCAGTACTGACTTGCAAGAGACCCAGTACTTC.

The sample holds a few counts of this clone. The chain couples TRBV4-3 to TRBJ1-3; D unclear. Looked up from germline, CDR1 is LGHNA and CDR2 is YSLEER. This CDR3 has 17 amino acids. Trimming cost V 1 base and J 2 bases, with 15 bases left between them. The CDR3 spells CASSQGRVSSAGNTIYF. In nucleotides, the CDR3 is TGCGCCAGCAGCCAAGGCCGGGTGAGTTCCGCTGGAAACACCATATATTTT.

The chain links TRBV20-1 to TRBJ1-1, with a tentative D call TRBD1 (6 bases). V lost 8 bases, J lost 11 bases, and 18 bases lay in between. The germline V gene encodes CDR1 DFQATT and CDR2 SNEGSKA (reference sequence). The CDR3 length is 11 residues. The CDR3: CSFKSGDPAFF. The CDR3 DNA reads TGCAGTTTCAAATCAGGGGACCCGGCTTTCTTT.

V is TRBV11-3 and J is TRBJ1-2; D gene uncertain. Trimming left V 5 bases short and J 4 bases short, with 8 bases between. CDR1 is SGHNT, CDR2 YENEEA, per germline. The CDR3 loop spans 12 amino acids. CDR3 sequence (DNA): TGTGCCAGCAGCCACTCATCCTATGGCTACACCTTC. Its protein product is CASSHSSYGYTF.

The chain employs TRBV3-1 (or the pseudogene TRBV3-2) and TRBJ1-2; 7 nucleotides line up with TRBD1. Trimming removed 1 base from V and 7 bases from J; junction bases left unmatched: 6. The CDR3 has 14 amino acids. Looked up from germline, CDR1 is LGHDT and CDR2 is YNNKEL (reference sequence). CDR3 in amino acids: CASSQGQGAAGYTF. CDR3 DNA sequence: TGTGCCAGCAGCCAAGGACAGGGAGCCGCTGGCTACACCTTC.

CDR3: CAISAGQGRGGYTF. The DNA of the CDR3 is TGTGCCATCAGTGCGGGACAGGGAAGAGGTGGCTACACCTTC. The rearrangement links TRBV10-3 to TRBJ1-2, with 9 bases lining up with TRBD1. CDR3 length equals 14 residues. V shed 4 bases and J 7 bases; nucleotides not matched to a gene: 7. Germline V lookup: CDR1 ENHRY, CDR2 SYGVKD.

The table lists this clone with a few counts. CDR3 protein: CASRYGTADEKLFF. The DNA for the CDR3 is TGTGCCAGCAGATACGGGACAGCCGATGAAAAACTGTTTTTT. The chain recombines TRBV7-9 with TRBJ1-4; TRBD1 matches 7 bases. The germline gives CDR1 SEHNR, CDR2 FQNEAQ (reference sequence). The CDR3 has 14 amino acids. V lost 6 bases to trimming and J lost 6 bases; unmatched junction nucleotides: 7.

This clone showed up just a few times. This same CDR3 is encoded by further DNA sequences in the sample. The V and J genes are TRBV6-5 and TRBJ1-1, with 10 bases matching TRBD1. Germline assignment: CDR1 MNHEY and CDR2 SVGAGI. Germline trimming cut 4 bases from V and 0 bases from J; bases unmatched to any gene: 2. This CDR3 is built from 15 residues. Here the CDR3 DNA reads TGTGCCAGCAGTTCGGGGACAGGGGTGAACACTGAAGCTTTCTTT. This sequence encodes CASSSGTGVNTEAFF.